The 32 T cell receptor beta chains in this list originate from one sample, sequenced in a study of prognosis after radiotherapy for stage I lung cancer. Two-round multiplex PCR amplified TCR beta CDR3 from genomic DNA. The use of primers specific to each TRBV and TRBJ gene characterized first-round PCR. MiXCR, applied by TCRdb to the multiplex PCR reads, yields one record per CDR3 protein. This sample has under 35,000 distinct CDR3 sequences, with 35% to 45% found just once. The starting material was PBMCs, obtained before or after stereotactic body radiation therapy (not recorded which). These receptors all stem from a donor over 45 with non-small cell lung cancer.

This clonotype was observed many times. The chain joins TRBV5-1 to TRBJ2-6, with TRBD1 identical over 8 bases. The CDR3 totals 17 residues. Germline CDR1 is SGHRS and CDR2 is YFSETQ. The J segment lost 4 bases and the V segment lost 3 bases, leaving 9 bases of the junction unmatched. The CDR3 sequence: CASSSPGQGSGANVLTF. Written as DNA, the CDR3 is TGCGCCAGCAGCTCCCCCGGACAGGGCTCCGGGGCCAACGTCCTGACTTTC. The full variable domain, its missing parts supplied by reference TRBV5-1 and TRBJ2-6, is KAGVTQTPRYLIKTRGQQVTLSCSPISGHRSVSWYQQTPGQGLQFLFEYFSETQRNKGNFPGRFSGRQFSNSRSEMNVSTLELGDSALYLCASSSPGQGSGANVLTFGAGSRLTVL.

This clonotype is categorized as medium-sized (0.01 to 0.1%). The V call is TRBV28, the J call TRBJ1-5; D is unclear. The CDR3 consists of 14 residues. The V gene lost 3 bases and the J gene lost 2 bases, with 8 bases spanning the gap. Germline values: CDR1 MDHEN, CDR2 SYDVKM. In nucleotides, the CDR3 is TGTGCCAGCAGTTTCAGTCTTGGCAATCAGCCCCAGCATTTT. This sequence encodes CASSFSLGNQPQHF.

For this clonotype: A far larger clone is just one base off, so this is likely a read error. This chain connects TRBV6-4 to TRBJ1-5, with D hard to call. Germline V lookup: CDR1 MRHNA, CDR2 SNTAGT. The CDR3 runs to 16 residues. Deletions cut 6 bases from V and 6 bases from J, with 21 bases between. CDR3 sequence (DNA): TGTGCCAGCAGCCCTCGGAACTGGAAGGCCCCTCAGCCCCAGCATTTT. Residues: CASSPRNWKAPQPQHF.

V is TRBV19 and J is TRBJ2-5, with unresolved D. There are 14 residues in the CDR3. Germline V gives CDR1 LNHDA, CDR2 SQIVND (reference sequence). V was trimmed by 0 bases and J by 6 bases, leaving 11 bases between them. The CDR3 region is CASSIDFSTQTQYF. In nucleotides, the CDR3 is TGTGCCAGTAGTATAGATTTTTCTACCCAGACCCAGTACTTC.

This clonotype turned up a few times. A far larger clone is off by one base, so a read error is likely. In DNA form, the CDR3 reads TGTGCCAGCAGTTACCTACCGGGGACCGGCTACACCTTC. Protein sequence: CASSYLPGTGYTF. The chain carries TRBV6-5 and TRBJ1-2, with D perhaps matching TRBD1 (5 bases). CDR3 length: 13 residues. V was trimmed by 2 bases and J by 8 bases, leaving 12 bases between them. Germline V gene data show CDR1 as MNHEY and CDR2 as SVGAGI.

CDR3 amino acids: CASSLPTNEQFF. In DNA, the CDR3 is TGCGCCAGCAGCTTACCTACCAATGAGCAGTTCTTC. The chain is built from TRBV5-1 and TRBJ2-1; no clear D. Trimming took off 2 bases at V and 6 bases at J, with 6 bases between the two ends. The V gene's germline CDR1 is SGHRS and CDR2 YFSETQ. The CDR3 runs 12 residues.

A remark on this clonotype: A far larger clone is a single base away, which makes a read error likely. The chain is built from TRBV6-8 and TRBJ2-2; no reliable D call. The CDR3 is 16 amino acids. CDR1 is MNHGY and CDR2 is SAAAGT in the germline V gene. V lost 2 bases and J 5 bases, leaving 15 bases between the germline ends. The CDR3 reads CASSYRARSETGELFF. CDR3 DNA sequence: TGTGCCAGCAGTTACAGAGCGCGGTCGGAGACCGGGGAGCTGTTTTTT.

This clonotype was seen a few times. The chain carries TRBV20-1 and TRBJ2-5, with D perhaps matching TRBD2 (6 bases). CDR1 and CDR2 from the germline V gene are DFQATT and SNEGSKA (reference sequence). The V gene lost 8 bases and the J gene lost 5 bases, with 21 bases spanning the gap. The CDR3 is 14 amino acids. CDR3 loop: CSSWTGVLPETQYF. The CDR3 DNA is TGCAGTTCTTGGACGGGAGTCCTCCCGGAGACCCAGTACTTC.

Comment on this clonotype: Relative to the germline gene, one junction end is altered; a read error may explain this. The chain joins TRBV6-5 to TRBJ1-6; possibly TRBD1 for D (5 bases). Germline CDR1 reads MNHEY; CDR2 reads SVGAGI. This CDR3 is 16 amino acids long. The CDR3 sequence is CASSYDGHLYNSPLHF. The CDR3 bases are TGTGCCAGCAGTTATGACGGACATTTGTATAATTCACCGCTCCACTTT.

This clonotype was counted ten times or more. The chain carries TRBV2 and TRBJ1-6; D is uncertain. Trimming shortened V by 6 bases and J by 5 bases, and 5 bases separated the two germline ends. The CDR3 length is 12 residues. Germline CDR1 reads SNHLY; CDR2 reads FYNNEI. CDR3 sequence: CASSQNNSPLHF. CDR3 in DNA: TGTGCCAGCAGCCAGAATAATTCACCCCTCCACTTT. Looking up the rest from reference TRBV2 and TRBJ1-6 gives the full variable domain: EPEVTQTPSHQVTQMGQEVILRCVPISNHLYFYWYRQILGQKVEFLVSFYNNEISEKSEIFDDQFSVERPDGSNFTLKIRSTKLEDSAMYFCASSQNNSPLHFGNGTRLTVT.

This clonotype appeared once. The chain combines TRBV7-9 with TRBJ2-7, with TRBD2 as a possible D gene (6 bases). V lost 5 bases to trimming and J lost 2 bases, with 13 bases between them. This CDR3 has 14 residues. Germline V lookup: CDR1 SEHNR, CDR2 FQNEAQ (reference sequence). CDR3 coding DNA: TGTGCCAGCAGCCACGGGGGAGGACCCTACGAGCAGTACTTC. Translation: CASSHGGGPYEQYF. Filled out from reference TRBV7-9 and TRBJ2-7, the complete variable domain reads DTGVSQNPRHKITKRGQNVTFRCDPISEHNRLYWYRQTLGQGPEFLTYFQNEAQLEKSRLLSDRFSAERPKGSFSTLEIQRTEQGDSAMYLCASSHGGGPYEQYFGPGTRLTVT.

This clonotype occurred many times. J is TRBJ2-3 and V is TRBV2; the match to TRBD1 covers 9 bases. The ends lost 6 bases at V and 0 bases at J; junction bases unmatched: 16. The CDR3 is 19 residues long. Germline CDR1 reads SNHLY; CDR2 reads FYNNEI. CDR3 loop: CASRVDRGPGGTSTDTQYF. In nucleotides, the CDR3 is TGTGCCAGCAGGGTGGACAGGGGCCCAGGAGGTACTAGCACAGATACGCAGTATTTT.

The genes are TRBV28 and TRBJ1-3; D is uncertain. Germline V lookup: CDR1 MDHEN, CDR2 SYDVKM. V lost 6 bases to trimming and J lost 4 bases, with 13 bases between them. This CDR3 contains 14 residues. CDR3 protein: CASRMGNFGNTIYF. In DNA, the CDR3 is TGTGCCAGCAGAATGGGGAATTTCGGAAACACCATATATTTT.

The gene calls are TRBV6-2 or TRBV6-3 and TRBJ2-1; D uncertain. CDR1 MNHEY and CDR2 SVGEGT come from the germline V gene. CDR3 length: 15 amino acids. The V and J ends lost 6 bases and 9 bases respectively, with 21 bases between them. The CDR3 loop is CASRSSVGIAGEQFF. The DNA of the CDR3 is TGTGCCAGCAGGTCCTCCGTGGGGATAGCTGGTGAGCAGTTCTTC.

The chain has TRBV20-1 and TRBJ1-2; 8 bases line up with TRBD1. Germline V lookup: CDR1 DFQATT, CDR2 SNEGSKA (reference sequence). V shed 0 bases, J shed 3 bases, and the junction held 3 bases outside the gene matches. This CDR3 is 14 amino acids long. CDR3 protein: CSARDPQGDYGYTF. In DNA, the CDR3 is TGCAGTGCTAGAGATCCACAGGGGGACTATGGCTACACCTTC.

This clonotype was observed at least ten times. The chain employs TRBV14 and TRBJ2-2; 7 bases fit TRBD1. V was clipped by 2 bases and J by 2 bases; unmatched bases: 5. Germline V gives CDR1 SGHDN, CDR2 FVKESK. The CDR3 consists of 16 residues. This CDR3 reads CASSQLTGKNTGELFF. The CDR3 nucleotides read TGTGCCAGCAGCCAACTGACAGGGAAAAACACCGGGGAGCTGTTTTTT.

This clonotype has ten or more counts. CDR3 sequence (DNA): TGTGCCAGCAGGCTAAAGGGGCGTGTTGAAGCTTTCTTT. This translates into CASRLKGRVEAFF. The J gene is TRBJ1-1, the V gene TRBV28, with D maybe TRBD1 (5 bases). V was pared by 6 bases and J by 7 bases, with 15 bases between. The germline V gene has CDR1 MDHEN and CDR2 SYDVKM. CDR3 size: 13 residues.

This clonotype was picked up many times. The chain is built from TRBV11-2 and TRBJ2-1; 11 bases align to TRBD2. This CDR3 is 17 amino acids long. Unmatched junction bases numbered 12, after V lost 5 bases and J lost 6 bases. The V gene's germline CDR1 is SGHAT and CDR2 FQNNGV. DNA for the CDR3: TGTGCCAGCAGCCCGCGACCCCCTAGCGGGAGGATCAATGAGCAGTTCTTC. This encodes CASSPRPPSGRINEQFF.

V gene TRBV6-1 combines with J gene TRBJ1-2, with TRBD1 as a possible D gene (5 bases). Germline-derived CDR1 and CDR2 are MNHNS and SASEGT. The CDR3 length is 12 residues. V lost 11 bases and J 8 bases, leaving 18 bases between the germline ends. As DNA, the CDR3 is TGTGCCGGGTCCCGGGGAGGGGAGGGCTACACCTTC. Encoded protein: CAGSRGGEGYTF.

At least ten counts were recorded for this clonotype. The CDR3 spells CASSLMATGELFF. In nucleotides, the CDR3 is TGTGCCAGCAGCTTAATGGCCACCGGGGAGCTGTTTTTT. V usage is TRBV7-9 and J usage is TRBJ2-2; D remains unclear. CDR3 length equals 13 residues. The V gene lost 2 bases and the J gene lost 4 bases, with 5 bases spanning the gap. Per germline, CDR1 SEHNR and CDR2 FQNEAQ (reference sequence).

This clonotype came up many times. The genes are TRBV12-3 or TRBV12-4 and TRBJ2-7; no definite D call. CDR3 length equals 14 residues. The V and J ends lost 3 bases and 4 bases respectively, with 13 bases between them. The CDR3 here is CASSFSGGAYEQYF. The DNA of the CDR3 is TGTGCCAGCAGTTTCAGTGGCGGAGCGTACGAGCAGTACTTC.

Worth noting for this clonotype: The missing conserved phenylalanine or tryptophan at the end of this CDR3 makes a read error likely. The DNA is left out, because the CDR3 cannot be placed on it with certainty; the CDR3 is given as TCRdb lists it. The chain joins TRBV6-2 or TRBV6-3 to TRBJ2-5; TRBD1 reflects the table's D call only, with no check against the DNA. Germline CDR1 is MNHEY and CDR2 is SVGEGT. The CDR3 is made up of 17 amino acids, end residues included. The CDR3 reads CASSPRTGTGGEETRYS.

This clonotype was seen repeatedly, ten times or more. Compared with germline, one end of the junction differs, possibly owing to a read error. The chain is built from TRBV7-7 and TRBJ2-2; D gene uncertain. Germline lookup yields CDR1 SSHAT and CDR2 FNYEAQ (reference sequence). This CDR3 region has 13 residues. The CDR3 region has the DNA TGTGCTAGCAGCTCTAGGGTGGCCGGGGAGCTGTTTTTT. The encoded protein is CASSSRVAGELFF.

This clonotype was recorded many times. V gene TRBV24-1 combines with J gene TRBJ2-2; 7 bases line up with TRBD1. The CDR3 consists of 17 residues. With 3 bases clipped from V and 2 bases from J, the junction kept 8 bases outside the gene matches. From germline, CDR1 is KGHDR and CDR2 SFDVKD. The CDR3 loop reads CATSDDRDRRNTGELFF. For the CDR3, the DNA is TGTGCCACCAGTGATGACCGGGACAGACGAAACACCGGGGAGCTGTTTTTT.

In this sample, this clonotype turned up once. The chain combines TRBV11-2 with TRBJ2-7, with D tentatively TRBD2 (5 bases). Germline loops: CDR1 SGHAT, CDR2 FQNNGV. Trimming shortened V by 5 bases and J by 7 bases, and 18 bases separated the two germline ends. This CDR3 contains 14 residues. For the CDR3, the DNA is TGTGCCAGCAGCCGGGCCGGGAACCGCCAAGAGCAGTACTTC. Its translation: CASSRAGNRQEQYF. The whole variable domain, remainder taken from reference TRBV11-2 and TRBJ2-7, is EAGVAQSPRYKIIEKRQSVAFWCNPISGHATLYWYQQILGQGPKLLIQFQNNGVVDDSQLPKDRFSAERLKGVDSTLKIQPAKLEDSAVYLCASSRAGNRQEQYFGPGTRLTVT.

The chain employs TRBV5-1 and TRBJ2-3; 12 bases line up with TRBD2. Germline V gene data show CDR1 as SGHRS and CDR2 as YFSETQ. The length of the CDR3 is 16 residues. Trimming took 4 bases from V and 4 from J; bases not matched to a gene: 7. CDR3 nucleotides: TGCGCCAGCAGCCCGACTAGCGGGAGACGGGCAGATACGCAGTATTTT. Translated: CASSPTSGRRADTQYF.

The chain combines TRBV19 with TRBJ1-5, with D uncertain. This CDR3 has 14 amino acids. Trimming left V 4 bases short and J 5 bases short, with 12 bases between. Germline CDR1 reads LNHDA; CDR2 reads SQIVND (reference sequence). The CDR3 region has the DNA TGTGCCAGTAGTACCGGTACTACTCATCAGCCCCAGCATTTT. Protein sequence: CASSTGTTHQPQHF. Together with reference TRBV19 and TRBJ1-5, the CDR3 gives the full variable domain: DGGITQSPKYLFRKEGQNVTLSCEQNLNHDAMYWYRQDPGQGLRLIYYSQIVNDFQKGDIAEGYSVSREKKESFPLTVTSAQKNPTAFYLCASSTGTTHQPQHFGDGTRLSIL.

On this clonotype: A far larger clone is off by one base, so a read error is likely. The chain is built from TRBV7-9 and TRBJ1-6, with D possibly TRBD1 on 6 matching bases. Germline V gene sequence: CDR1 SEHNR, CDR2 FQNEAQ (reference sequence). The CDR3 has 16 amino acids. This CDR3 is CASRLEGGSWDSPLHF. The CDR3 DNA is TGTGCCAGCAGATTAGAAGGGGGATCCTGGGATTCACCCCTCCACTTT.

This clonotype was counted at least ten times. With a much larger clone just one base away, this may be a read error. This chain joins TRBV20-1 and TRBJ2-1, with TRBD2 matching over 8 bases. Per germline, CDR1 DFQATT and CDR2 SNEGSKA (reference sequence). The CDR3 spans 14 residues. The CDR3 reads CSASGGAFYNERFF. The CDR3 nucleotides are TGCAGTGCTAGCGGGGGGGCCTTCTACAATGAGCGGTTCTTC.

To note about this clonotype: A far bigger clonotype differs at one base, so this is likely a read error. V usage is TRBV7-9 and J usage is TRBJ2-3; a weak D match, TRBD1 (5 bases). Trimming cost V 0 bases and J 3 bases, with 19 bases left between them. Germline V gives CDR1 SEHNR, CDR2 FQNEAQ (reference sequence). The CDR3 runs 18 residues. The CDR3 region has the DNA TGTGCCAGCAGCTTAGCAGGGGTTACGAGACCAAGAACAGATACGCAGTATTTT. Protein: CASSLAGVTRPRTDTQYF.

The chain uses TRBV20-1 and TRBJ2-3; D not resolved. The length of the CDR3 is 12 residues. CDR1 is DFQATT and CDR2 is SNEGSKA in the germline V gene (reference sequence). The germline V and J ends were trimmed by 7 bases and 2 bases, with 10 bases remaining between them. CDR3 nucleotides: TGCAGTGTACGGACGGTCACAGATACGCAGTATTTT. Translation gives CSVRTVTDTQYF.

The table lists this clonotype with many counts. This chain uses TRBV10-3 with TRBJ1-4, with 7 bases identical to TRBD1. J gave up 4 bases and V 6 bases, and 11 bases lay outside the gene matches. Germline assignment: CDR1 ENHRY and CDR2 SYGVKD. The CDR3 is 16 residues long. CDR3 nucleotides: TGTGCCATCAGCACTCAAAGGGGGCGGGTTAATGAAAAACTGTTTTTT. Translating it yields CAISTQRGRVNEKLFF.